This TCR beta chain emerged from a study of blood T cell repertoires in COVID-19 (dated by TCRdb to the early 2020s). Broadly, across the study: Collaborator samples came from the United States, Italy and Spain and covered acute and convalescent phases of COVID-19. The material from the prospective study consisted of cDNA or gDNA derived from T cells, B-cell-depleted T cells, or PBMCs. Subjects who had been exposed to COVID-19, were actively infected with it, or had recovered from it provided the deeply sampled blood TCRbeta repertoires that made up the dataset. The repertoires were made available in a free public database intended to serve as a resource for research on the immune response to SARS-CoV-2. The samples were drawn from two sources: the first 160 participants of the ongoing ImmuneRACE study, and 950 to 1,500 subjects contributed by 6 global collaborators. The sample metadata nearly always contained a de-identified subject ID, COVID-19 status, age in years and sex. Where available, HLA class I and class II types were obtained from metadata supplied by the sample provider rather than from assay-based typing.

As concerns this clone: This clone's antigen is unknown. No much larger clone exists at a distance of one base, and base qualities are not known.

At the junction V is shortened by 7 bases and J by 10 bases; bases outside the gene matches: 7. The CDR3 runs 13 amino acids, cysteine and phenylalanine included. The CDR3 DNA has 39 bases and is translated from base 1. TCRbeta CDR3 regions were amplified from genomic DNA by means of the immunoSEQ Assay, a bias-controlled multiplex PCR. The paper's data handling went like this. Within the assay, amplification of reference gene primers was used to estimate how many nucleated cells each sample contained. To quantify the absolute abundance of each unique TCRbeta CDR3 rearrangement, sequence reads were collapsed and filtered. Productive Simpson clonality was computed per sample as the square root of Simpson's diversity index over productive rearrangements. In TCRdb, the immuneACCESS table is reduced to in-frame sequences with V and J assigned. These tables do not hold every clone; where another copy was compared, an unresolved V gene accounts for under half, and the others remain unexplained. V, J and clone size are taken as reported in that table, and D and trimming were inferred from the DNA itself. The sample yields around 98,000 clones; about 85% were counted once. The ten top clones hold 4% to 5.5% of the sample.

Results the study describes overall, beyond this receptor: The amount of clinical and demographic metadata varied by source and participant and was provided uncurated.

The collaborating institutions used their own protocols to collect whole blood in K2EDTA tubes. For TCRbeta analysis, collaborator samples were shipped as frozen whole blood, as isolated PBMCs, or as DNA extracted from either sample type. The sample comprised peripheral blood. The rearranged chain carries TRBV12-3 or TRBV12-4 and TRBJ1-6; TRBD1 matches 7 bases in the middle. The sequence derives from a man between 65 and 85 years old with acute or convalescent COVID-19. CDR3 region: CASTSRTGSPLHF. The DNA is TGTGCCAGCACTTCGAGGACAGGATCACCCCTCCACTTT.